A selection of T cell receptor beta chains follows, all from one sample in a study of T-cell reconstitution after alpha-beta-depleted transplantation in children. MiXCR was run by TCRdb on the PCR reads, yielding one entry per CDR3 protein. The sample records approximately 270,000 distinct CDR3 sequences, 9.9% being singletons. Sample: PBMCs from the stem cell graft donor, taken from the stem cell graft. These receptors came from a human donor who donated a stem cell graft to a child with SCID. Each CDR3 is given with its conserved first and last residue. Each record gives: V gene, J gene, CDR3 length, CDR3 protein.

V: TRBV21-1; J: TRBJ1-1; length: 15; CDR3: CASSKVRVCHTEAFF
V: TRBV12-3/TRBV12-4; J: TRBJ1-2; length: 13; CDR3: CASRRDRAHGYTF
V: TRBV7-8; J: TRBJ1-2; length: 14; CDR3: CASSLRGESYGYTF
V: TRBV5-1; J: TRBJ2-4; length: 16; CDR3: CASSLGREIAKNIQYF
V: TRBV6-1; J: TRBJ2-5; length: 13; CDR3: CASRRTGQETQYF
V: TRBV5-1; J: TRBJ2-1; length: 15; CDR3: CASSGTSSSYNEQFF
V: TRBV12-3/TRBV12-4; J: TRBJ1-5; length: 15; CDR3: CASSAGAGFNQPQHF
V: TRBV27; J: TRBJ2-3; length: 15; CDR3: CASSSSSGGPDTQYF
V: TRBV10-3; J: TRBJ1-1; length: 11; CDR3: CAISDLTEAFF
V: TRBV5-1; J: TRBJ2-1; length: 13; CDR3: CASSELASNEQFF
V: TRBV13; J: TRBJ2-3; length: 16; CDR3: CASSQLDRESTDTQYF
V: TRBV12-3/TRBV12-4; J: TRBJ1-6; length: 15; CDR3: CASTTGDSYNSPLHF
V: TRBV2; J: TRBJ2-1; length: 15; CDR3: CASSEARGDYNEQFF
V: TRBV3-1; J: TRBJ2-6; length: 16; CDR3: CASSGQSSSGANVLTF
V: TRBV15; J: TRBJ2-2; length: 17; CDR3: CATSSRNRQRNTGELFF
V: TRBV12-3/TRBV12-4; J: TRBJ1-1; length: 13; CDR3: CASSFGGAAEAFF
V: TRBV20-1; J: TRBJ1-1; length: 14; CDR3: CSAREMGANTEAFF
V: TRBV7-2; J: TRBJ1-2; length: 16; CDR3: CASSSPLSPQANGYTF
V: TRBV7-3; J: TRBJ2-1; length: 17; CDR3: CASSLTASGGAYNEQFF
V: TRBV6-2/TRBV6-3; J: TRBJ2-5; length: 13; CDR3: CASSTASQETQYF
V: TRBV5-1; J: TRBJ1-1; length: 15; CDR3: CASEGQGNGNTEAFF
V: TRBV7-9; J: TRBJ2-3; length: 13; CDR3: CATDREHTDTQYF
V: TRBV5-1; J: TRBJ2-3; length: 15; CDR3: CASSFETGATDTQYF
V: TRBV5-1; J: TRBJ2-3; length: 15; CDR3: CASSRAGLGTDTQYF
V: TRBV27; J: TRBJ2-3; length: 15; CDR3: CAVSEDSYSTDTQYF
V: TRBV12-3/TRBV12-4; J: TRBJ2-5; length: 16; CDR3: CASSSYDDRNKKTQYF
V: TRBV4-1; J: TRBJ2-5; length: 16; CDR3: CASSQVWDLGRETQYF
V: TRBV29-1; J: TRBJ2-1; length: 8; CDR3: CSVHEQFF
V: TRBV10-3; J: TRBJ2-7; length: 14; CDR3: CAISASRSSYEQYF
V: TRBV6-1; J: TRBJ2-7; length: 16; CDR3: CASTSETGELSYEQYF
V: TRBV20-1; J: TRBJ2-1; length: 13; CDR3: CSARPGGPYEQFF
V: TRBV4-1; J: TRBJ2-5; length: 16; CDR3: CASSQVASGAGETQYF
V: TRBV5-1; J: TRBJ1-4; length: 13; CDR3: CASSLTGNEKLFF
V: TRBV6-5; J: TRBJ1-4; length: 16; CDR3: CASSYSIQGSNEKLFF
V: TRBV12-3/TRBV12-4; J: TRBJ2-1; length: 17; CDR3: CASSFALAGGSYNEQFF
V: TRBV4-1; J: TRBJ1-1; length: 15; CDR3: CASSQDGTDRLGAFF
V: TRBV10-3; J: TRBJ2-3; length: 13; CDR3: CAISGRPADTQYF
V: TRBV5-1; J: TRBJ2-1; length: 15; CDR3: CASSSDPGVSSEQFF
V: TRBV5-1; J: TRBJ2-5; length: 15; CDR3: CASSPGGMVEETQYF
V: TRBV11-1; J: TRBJ1-3; length: 20; CDR3: CASSLVWDRGVSSSGNTIYF
V: TRBV19; J: TRBJ2-1; length: 14; CDR3: CASMTGDSYNEQFF
V: TRBV20-1; J: TRBJ1-2; length: 12; CDR3: CSARSQGYGYTF
V: TRBV5-1; J: TRBJ2-7; length: 15; CDR3: CASSFREGVNYEQYF
V: TRBV12-3/TRBV12-4; J: TRBJ2-5; length: 16; CDR3: CASSRLAGAPQVTQYF
V: TRBV2; J: TRBJ2-5; length: 14; CDR3: CASSRLAGSETQYF
V: TRBV12-3/TRBV12-4; J: TRBJ2-5; length: 13; CDR3: CASSYGALETQYF
V: TRBV24-1; J: TRBJ2-1; length: 13; CDR3: CATSDLGGHEQFF
V: TRBV19; J: TRBJ2-7; length: 14; CDR3: CASSIAKGAYEQYF